This T cell receptor beta chain was documented in a study of blood T cells in healthy people across ages. In regard to this clonotype: No antigen is known for it. One junction end does not reproduce the germline sequence, and a read error may be involved.

Isolation per sample recovered at least 6.5 million PBMCs. The study's findings and limits: Observed TCR beta diversity per million T cells went down as age went up. This fall followed a roughly linear course with age. Unsorted PBMC input precluded a conclusive naive versus antigen-experienced comparison.

This CDR3 comprises 13 residues. Germline V gene data show CDR1 as SGHDN and CDR2 as FVKESK. A sample-barcoded 5' primer and a J-beta primer mix were used in a second PCR of roughly 6 to 11 cycles. Every sample produced at least 3 million CDR3-containing paired-end reads. Using its own MiXCR run on the 5' RACE reads, TCRdb lists one record per CDR3 protein. Of about 1.6 million distinct CDR3 sequences in the sample, 30% to 35% were seen once. The chain joins TRBV14 to TRBJ2-1; D is unclear. Sequences were obtained from blood. The receptor's source is a woman aged 25 to 45 in good health. The CDR3 is CAGSQGLNNEQFF. In DNA, the CDR3 is TGTGCCGGCAGCCAAGGTCTTAACAATGAGCAGTTCTTC.